Below, one T cell receptor beta chain is given with its context. The data derive from a study of sequential checkpoint blockade in melanoma. About the research overall: Patients were randomized 1:1 to nivolumab-then-ipilimumab or ipilimumab-then-nivolumab first-line.

Specified treatment: randomized to nivolumab then ipilimumab (arm A) or the reverse (arm B). From thawed PBMCs, live CD3+CD8+ cells negative for CD19 and CD56 were sorted. Profiled with immunoSEQ multiplex PCR; TCRdb holds only in-frame clones, not every one. The table shows 25,000 to 30,000 clones, with approximately 75% occurring only once. The sequencing here drew on CD8+ T cells sorted from blood (inferred from file names), taken from a patient given nivolumab and ipilimumab in sequence. The receptor's source is a human donor with melanoma.

For the CDR3, the DNA is TGTGCCAGCAGTTTAAACGCAGGGGGGAACACTGAAGCTTTCTTT. Translation: CASSLNAGGNTEAFF. This chain uses TRBV27 with TRBJ1-1, with 7 bases that match TRBD1. CDR3 length: 15 amino acids. V was clipped by 2 bases and J by 1 base; unmatched bases: 4. The germline V gene has CDR1 MNHEY and CDR2 SMNVEV (reference sequence).